Presented here are 17 T cell receptor beta chains from one specimen sequenced in a study of control samples from healthy donors and cancer patients. This table comes from immunoSEQ multiplex PCR, and its TCRdb copy is limited to in-frame clones, with some not included. Here the sample spans about 170,000 clones, approximately 94% being singletons. Sequenced material: blood. The source of these receptors is a woman aged 18-29 years in good health.

The chain links TRBV27 to TRBJ1-1; 9 positions match TRBD1. This CDR3 region has 14 residues. The trim removed 5 bases at V and 11 bases at J, leaving 12 bases unmatched. CDR1 is MNHEY and CDR2 is SMNVEV in the germline V gene (reference sequence). The CDR3 DNA sequence: TGTGCCAGCAGTCACCAGGACAGGGGAAGGGACGCTTTCTTT. As protein: CASSHQDRGRDAFF.

The J gene is TRBJ1-2, the V gene TRBV10-3, with TRBD1 matching 7 bases. The germline V gene encodes CDR1 ENHRY and CDR2 SYGVKD. The CDR3 length is 15 residues. Germline trimming cut 3 bases from V and 4 bases from J; bases unmatched to any gene: 8. The chain's CDR3 is CAISDSGGVGYGYTF. CDR3 nucleotide sequence: TGTGCCATCAGTGACTCAGGGGGGGTAGGCTATGGCTACACCTTC.

The chain is built from TRBV12-3 or TRBV12-4 and TRBJ1-1, with D maybe TRBD1 (5 bases). The CDR3 extends over 13 amino acids. V dropped 3 bases and J dropped 4 bases, with 9 bases sitting between them. This CDR3 is CASSLGGFTEAFF. In DNA form, the CDR3 reads TGTGCCAGCAGTTTGGGGGGATTCACTGAAGCTTTCTTT.

The V call is TRBV5-1, the J call TRBJ1-2; TRBD1 is a possible D gene (5 bases). The CDR3 runs 13 residues. Trimming removed 4 bases from V and 2 bases from J, with 9 bases in between. CDR1 and CDR2 from the germline V gene are SGHRS and YFSETQ. The CDR3 reads CASSLTVNYGYTF. As DNA, the CDR3 is TGCGCCAGCAGCCTGACAGTCAACTATGGCTACACCTTC.

This chain joins TRBV19 and TRBJ2-5, with 7 bases aligning to TRBD1. The CDR3 covers 14 residues. CDR1 and CDR2 from the germline V gene are LNHDA and SQIVND (reference sequence). The trim removed 5 bases at V and 5 bases at J, leaving 8 bases unmatched. The CDR3 loop is CASSVQGVRETQYF. The CDR3 DNA is TGTGCCAGTAGTGTCCAGGGGGTCCGGGAGACCCAGTACTTC.

The chain couples TRBV7-8 to TRBJ1-1, with 8 bases matching TRBD1. Germline V gene lookup returns CDR1 SGHVS and CDR2 FQNEAQ. The V and J ends lost 5 bases and 1 base, in that order; junction bases with no gene match: 9. The CDR3 is made up of 16 amino acids. This CDR3 is CASSPRQGAGNTEAFF. For the CDR3, the DNA is TGTGCCAGCAGCCCGAGGCAGGGGGCGGGGAACACTGAAGCTTTCTTT.

This clone came up a few times. The chain carries TRBV20-1 and TRBJ2-3; D is unresolved. Trimming removed 3 bases at V and 2 bases at J, with 9 bases between. CDR3 size: 13 residues. The germline gives CDR1 DFQATT, CDR2 SNEGSKA (reference sequence). This chain's CDR3 is CSASWPSTDTQYF. The CDR3 DNA follows: TGCAGTGCTAGTTGGCCCTCCACAGATACGCAGTATTTT.

This chain connects TRBV12-5 to TRBJ2-1; D gene ambiguous. V dropped 1 base and J dropped 4 bases, with 5 bases sitting between them. The CDR3 contains 13 residues. Germline V gives CDR1 LGHNT, CDR2 FRNRAP. CDR3 in amino acids: CASGLGRYNEQFF. CDR3 coding DNA: TGTGCTAGTGGTTTGGGCCGATACAATGAGCAGTTCTTC.

The chain employs TRBV29-1 and TRBJ1-1; D gene ambiguous. Trimming took 4 bases from V and 0 from J, leaving 9 bases between them. Germline CDR1 and CDR2: SQVTM and ANQGSEA. The length of the CDR3 is 13 residues. The DNA of the CDR3 is TGCAGCGTTGGTTCCCCAGTGAACACTGAAGCTTTCTTT. It specifies CSVGSPVNTEAFF. Full variable domain (missing parts from reference TRBV29-1 and TRBJ1-1): SAVISQKPSRDICQRGTSLTIQCQVDSQVTMMFWYRQQPGQSLTLIATANQGSEATYESGFVIDKFPISRPNLTFSTLTVSNMSPEDSSIYLCSVGSPVNTEAFFGQGTRLTVV.

The V and J genes are TRBV7-2 and TRBJ2-7; D may be TRBD1 (5 bases). This CDR3 is built from 13 residues. The V gene's germline CDR1 is SGHTA and CDR2 FQGNSA. The V end was cut by 5 bases, the J end by 2 bases, with 10 bases between. As DNA, the CDR3 is TGTGCCAGCAGCCCAGGGTGGGCCTACGAGCAGTACTTC. Residues: CASSPGWAYEQYF.

This clone was observed a single time. The J gene is TRBJ2-3, the V gene TRBV3-1 (or the pseudogene TRBV3-2); no clear D. The germline CDR1 and CDR2 sequences are LGHDT and YNNKEL (reference sequence). V was clipped by 9 bases and J by 0 bases, with 13 bases between them. The CDR3 sequence is 14 residues long. The CDR3 loop is CASLDGKSTDTQYF. The CDR3 DNA reads TGTGCCAGTTTGGACGGAAAAAGCACAGATACGCAGTATTTT.

The rearrangement joins TRBV21-1 to TRBJ2-3. TRBV21-1 is a pseudogene locus. The CDR3 extends over 14 amino acids. The CDR3 bases are TGTGCCAGCAGCAAAGCGGTTCGTACAGATACGCAGTATTTT. Translated, it gives CASSKAVRTDTQYF.

The genes are TRBV19 and TRBJ2-7; possible D gene TRBD2, 5 bases. Per germline, CDR1 LNHDA and CDR2 SQIVND (reference sequence). V was clipped by 3 bases and J by 3 bases, with 6 bases between them. The CDR3 has 12 amino acids. The CDR3 sequence is CASSMDFYEQYF. The CDR3 nucleotides read TGTGCCAGTAGTATGGACTTCTACGAGCAGTACTTC.

The V gene is TRBV6-2 or TRBV6-3, the J gene TRBJ2-5; weak D call: TRBD1 (5 bases). The CDR3 is 14 residues long. Germline loops: CDR1 MNHEY, CDR2 SVGEGT. Trimming left V 6 bases short and J 1 base short, with 12 bases between. The CDR3 protein is CASSRGQVQETQYF. The CDR3, as DNA: TGTGCCAGCAGCCGCGGACAAGTCCAAGAGACCCAGTACTTC.

This chain joins TRBV6-6 and TRBJ1-2; TRBD1 aligns across 7 bases. This CDR3 has 16 residues. The germline gives CDR1 MNHNY, CDR2 SVGAGI (reference sequence). V lost 0 bases and J lost 4; bases outside the gene matches: 8. CDR3 in DNA: TGTGCCAGCAGTTACTCGTCGGGACAGCCAACCTATGGCTACACCTTC. This gives the protein CASSYSSGQPTYGYTF.

This chain joins TRBV27 and TRBJ1-1; D may be TRBD1 (6 bases). Germline V gene sequence: CDR1 MNHEY, CDR2 SMNVEV (reference sequence). V was clipped by 3 bases and J by 7 bases, with 12 bases between them. CDR3 size: 13 residues. CDR3 DNA sequence: TGTGCCAGCAGTTTGGGGGGCGTCAATGAAGCTTTCTTT. This sequence encodes CASSLGGVNEAFF.

This sequence joins TRBV19 and TRBJ2-7; D not resolved. There are 14 residues in the CDR3. The germline V and J ends were trimmed by 3 bases and 2 bases, with 11 bases remaining between them. CDR1 and CDR2 from the germline V gene are LNHDA and SQIVND (reference sequence). Here the CDR3 reads CASSMVRFPYEQYF. CDR3 DNA sequence: TGTGCCAGTAGTATGGTCCGGTTTCCCTACGAGCAGTACTTC.